At least ten counts were recorded for the clone carrying this T cell receptor (beta chain). Germline CDR1 DFQATT, CDR2 SNEGSKA (reference sequence). The CDR3 has 14 residues. V dropped 1 base and J dropped 2 bases, with 10 bases sitting between them. This entry comes from a study of human T cells and chemical hapten exposure. Documented time point: pre-sensitization, week 0. This sample's treatment: therapeutic diphenylcyclopropenone sensitization with weekly scalp DPC. Patches went on only after blood had been drawn each time. Unfractionated whole blood served as the source for total RNA extraction. TCRdb reanalysed the RACE reads using MiXCR and keeps one entry per CDR3 protein. Of approximately 370,000 distinct CDR3 sequences in the sample, approximately 5% are singletons; the top ten hold less than 9%.

The sequencing used whole blood, collected in connection with sensitization to the hapten diphenylcyclopropenone (DPC). The chain joins TRBV20-1 to TRBJ2-3; the D gene is possibly TRBD2 (7 bases). This TCR was sampled from a woman under 30 with alopecia areata. Some clones in this sample may be carry-over from other donors' samples. In nucleotides, the CDR3 is TGCAGTGCTAGAGTTGGGGGGGCCACAGATACGCAGTATTTT. Protein product: CSARVGGATDTQYF.